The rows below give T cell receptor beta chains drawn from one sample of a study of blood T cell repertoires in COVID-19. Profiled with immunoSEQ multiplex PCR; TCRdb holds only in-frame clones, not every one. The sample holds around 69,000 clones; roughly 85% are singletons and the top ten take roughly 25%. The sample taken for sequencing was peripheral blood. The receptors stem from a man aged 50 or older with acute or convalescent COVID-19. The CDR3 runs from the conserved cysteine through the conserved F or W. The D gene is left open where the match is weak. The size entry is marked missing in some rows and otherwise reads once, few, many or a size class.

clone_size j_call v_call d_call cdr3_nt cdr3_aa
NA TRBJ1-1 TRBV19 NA TGTGCCAGTAGTACAATACAGGGCGGCACTGAAGCTTTCTTT CASSTIQGGTEAFF
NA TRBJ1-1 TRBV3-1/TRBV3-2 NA TGTGCCAGCAGCCAAGTTATTGGGGGCTACACTGAAGCTTTCTTT CASSQVIGGYTEAFF
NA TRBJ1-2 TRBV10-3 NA TGTGCCATCAGTGAGTCCCCCGGGAACTATGGCTACACCTTC CAISESPGNYGYTF
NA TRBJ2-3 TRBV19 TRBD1 TGTGCCAGTACCGCAGGGGGCGCACACACAGATACGCAGTATTTT CASTAGGAHTDTQYF
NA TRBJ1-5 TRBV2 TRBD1 TGTGCCAGCAGGCCCCACGGGACAGGGGCGGGTCAGCCCCAGCATTTT CASRPHGTGAGQPQHF
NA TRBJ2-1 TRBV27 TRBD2 TGTGCCAGCAGGAGGGTAGCGGGGGGGGGAAGAAACAATGAGCAGTTCTTC CASRRVAGGGRNNEQFF
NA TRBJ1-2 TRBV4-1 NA TGCGCCAGCAGCCAAGACTCGTCCAGGGGATATGGCTACACCTTC CASSQDSSRGYGYTF
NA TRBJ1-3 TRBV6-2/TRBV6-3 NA TGTGCCAGCAGCCGACCTACGAGGGCGACCGGAAACACCATATATTTT CASSRPTRATGNTIYF
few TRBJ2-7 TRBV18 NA TGTGCCAGCTCACCCCCGAGGAAGCCAGGAGGCTCCTACGAGCAGTACTTC CASSPPRKPGGSYEQYF
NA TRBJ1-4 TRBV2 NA TGTGCCAGCAGAGACCCTCGGTTGGGCACTAATGAAAAACTGTTTTTT CASRDPRLGTNEKLFF
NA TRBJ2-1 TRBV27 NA TGTGCCAGCAGCAGGGCGTACAATGAGCAGTTCTTC CASSRAYNEQFF
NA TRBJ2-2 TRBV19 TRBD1 TGTGCCAGTAGTATAGGTGACAGGGATTTCGGGGAGCTGTTTTTT CASSIGDRDFGELFF
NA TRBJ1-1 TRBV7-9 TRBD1 TGTGCCAGCAGCTTAGACAGGGGTCGGGCTTTCTTT CASSLDRGRAFF
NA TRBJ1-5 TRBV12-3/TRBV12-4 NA TGTGCCAGCAGATCTACAGGGAATCAGCCCCAGCATTTT CASRSTGNQPQHF
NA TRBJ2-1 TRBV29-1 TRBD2 TGCAGCGTGGACCCGTTGGCGGGGGGGGTCAATGAGCAGTTCTTC CSVDPLAGGVNEQFF
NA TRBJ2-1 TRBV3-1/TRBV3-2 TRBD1 TGTGCCAGCAGCCCACCGGGACAGGGGCCGAATGAGCAGTTCTTC CASSPPGQGPNEQFF
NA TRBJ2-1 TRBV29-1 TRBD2 TGCAGCTCCGACGCGGCTAGCGGGGGGTGGTACAATGAGCAGTTCTTC CSSDAASGGWYNEQFF
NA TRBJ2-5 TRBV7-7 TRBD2 TGTGCCAGCAGCCGAGGACTAGCGGGGTCTCCAGAGACCCAGTACTTC CASSRGLAGSPETQYF
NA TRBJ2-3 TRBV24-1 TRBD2 TGTGCCACCAGCGATGGGCGGGGGACGGCCACAGATACGCAGTATTTT CATSDGRGTATDTQYF
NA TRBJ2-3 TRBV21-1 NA TGTGCCAGCAGCAAAGTACGGCCGGGACAGATTATACCAGCCTTCACAGATACGCAGTATTTT CASSKVRPGQIIPAFTDTQYF